A selection of T cell receptor beta chains follows, all from one sample in a study of blood T cell repertoires in COVID-19. Assay: immunoSEQ multiplex PCR; the TCRdb copy retains only in-frame clones and omits some. The table has approximately 200,000 clones, 65% to 90% seen once. Sequenced material: PBMCs or T cells enriched from blood (not recorded which). These receptors originate from a man aged 35 to 55 who had recovered from COVID-19. CDR3s include the opening cysteine and the closing phenylalanine or tryptophan. Fields, in order: J gene, V gene, CDR3 protein.

j_call: TRBJ1-2
v_call: TRBV6-5
cdr3_aa: CASSYSPGQGRGYTF

j_call: TRBJ2-5
v_call: TRBV12-3/TRBV12-4
cdr3_aa: CASSFRGRETQYF

j_call: TRBJ2-5
v_call: TRBV7-2
cdr3_aa: CASSPTPLETQYF

j_call: TRBJ1-1
v_call: TRBV5-8
cdr3_aa: CARSRGARGTEAFF

j_call: TRBJ1-2
v_call: TRBV5-5
cdr3_aa: CASTRSPLYGYTF

j_call: TRBJ1-2
v_call: TRBV30
cdr3_aa: CAWSVQGLDGYTF

j_call: TRBJ1-1
v_call: TRBV15
cdr3_aa: CATSRERGSENTEAFF

j_call: TRBJ2-5
v_call: TRBV7-6
cdr3_aa: CASILGAAQETQYF

j_call: TRBJ1-2
v_call: TRBV19
cdr3_aa: CASRTGEYGYTF

j_call: TRBJ1-2
v_call: TRBV9
cdr3_aa: CASSAVPGQVIYGYTF

j_call: TRBJ1-4
v_call: TRBV7-2
cdr3_aa: CASSGGVANEKLFF

j_call: TRBJ2-1
v_call: TRBV7-2
cdr3_aa: CASSLARPGQGKDEQFF

j_call: TRBJ2-7
v_call: TRBV7-4
cdr3_aa: CASSSAGQGCHEQYF

j_call: TRBJ1-1
v_call: TRBV29-1
cdr3_aa: CSARQVMNTEAFF

j_call: TRBJ1-2
v_call: TRBV10-3
cdr3_aa: CAISDGSAGYGYTF

j_call: TRBJ2-1
v_call: TRBV28
cdr3_aa: CASSLSLAGGLDNEQFF

j_call: TRBJ1-6
v_call: TRBV6-5
cdr3_aa: CASRETGGSPLHF

j_call: TRBJ1-1
v_call: TRBV27
cdr3_aa: CASSLGTGMNTEAFF

j_call: TRBJ1-1
v_call: TRBV2
cdr3_aa: CASSEREGTEAFF

j_call: TRBJ2-2
v_call: TRBV11-1
cdr3_aa: CASSFTGRYQTGELFF

j_call: TRBJ1-6
v_call: TRBV28
cdr3_aa: CASSFRTGLGSPLHF

j_call: TRBJ2-1
v_call: TRBV6-5
cdr3_aa: CASSLAGGINEQFF

j_call: TRBJ1-1
v_call: TRBV19
cdr3_aa: CASSIAARAFF

j_call: TRBJ2-2
v_call: TRBV19
cdr3_aa: CASTPNGDFTGELFF

j_call: TRBJ1-3
v_call: TRBV3-1/TRBV3-2
cdr3_aa: CASRRDSENTIYF

j_call: TRBJ1-6
v_call: TRBV6-1
cdr3_aa: CASSELPNSPLHF

j_call: TRBJ1-2
v_call: TRBV5-4
cdr3_aa: CASSLATGGGYGYTF

j_call: TRBJ2-6
v_call: TRBV3-1/TRBV3-2
cdr3_aa: CASSLGQGNVLTF

j_call: TRBJ1-6
v_call: TRBV4-2
cdr3_aa: CASSHEVGWDRSPPLHF

j_call: TRBJ2-5
v_call: TRBV18
cdr3_aa: CASSPPGTGGETQYF

j_call: TRBJ1-2
v_call: TRBV4-2
cdr3_aa: CASSPGFRDKNNYGYTF

j_call: TRBJ2-5
v_call: TRBV25-1
cdr3_aa: CASSEYGGTSAQYF

j_call: TRBJ1-5
v_call: TRBV7-2
cdr3_aa: CASSHTARTLREPQHF

j_call: TRBJ1-1
v_call: TRBV7-3
cdr3_aa: CASRERGNTEAFF

j_call: TRBJ1-1
v_call: TRBV13
cdr3_aa: CASSEVPQSYTEAFF

j_call: TRBJ2-1
v_call: TRBV24-1
cdr3_aa: CATSDWKAAEQFF

j_call: TRBJ1-1
v_call: TRBV7-9
cdr3_aa: CASSFRQNTEAFF

j_call: TRBJ1-5
v_call: TRBV19
cdr3_aa: CASSIPRGNQPQHF

j_call: TRBJ2-6
v_call: TRBV5-1
cdr3_aa: CASSGGDVSGANVLTF

j_call: TRBJ1-6
v_call: TRBV19
cdr3_aa: CASSISGTGEAPLHF

j_call: TRBJ2-3
v_call: TRBV2
cdr3_aa: CASSEDRATRGVTDTQYF

j_call: TRBJ1-3
v_call: TRBV6-1
cdr3_aa: CASSESWAASGNTIYF

j_call: TRBJ1-2
v_call: TRBV30
cdr3_aa: CAWSPGGGYTF

j_call: TRBJ1-1
v_call: TRBV7-2
cdr3_aa: CASNRDRNTEAFF

j_call: TRBJ1-1
v_call: TRBV28
cdr3_aa: CASTRIREGAEAFF

j_call: TRBJ1-1
v_call: TRBV6-5
cdr3_aa: CASSYSHRNTEAFF

j_call: TRBJ2-6
v_call: TRBV4-1
cdr3_aa: CASHPYSGANVLTF

j_call: TRBJ2-1
v_call: TRBV6-4
cdr3_aa: CASRWGGQFF

j_call: TRBJ2-1
v_call: TRBV28
cdr3_aa: CASSFYLAGNNEQFF

j_call: TRBJ2-1
v_call: TRBV28
cdr3_aa: CASRSLSRNPGGPYNEQFF